A selection of T cell receptor beta chains follows, all from one sample in a study of T-cell reconstitution after alpha-beta-depleted transplantation in children. Using its own MiXCR run on the PCR reads, TCRdb lists one record per CDR3 protein. Of roughly 400,000 distinct CDR3 sequences listed, around 21% were seen once; the top ten hold less than 4.5%. The sample was PBMCs from the stem cell graft donor, taken from the stem cell graft. These receptors came from a human donor who donated a stem cell graft to a child with acute myeloid leukemia. Each CDR3 is given with its conserved first and last residue. The order of the fields is CDR3 DNA, CDR3 protein, J gene, clone size, V gene, D gene. D genes are given only for firm matches. A clone size is listed for some rows: how often the clone was seen (once, few, many), or a class if it is expanded.

TGCAGCGTTCGGACAGGGTCAAGCTCCTACGAGCAGTACTTC CSVRTGSSSYEQYF TRBJ2-7 many TRBV29-1 TRBD1
TGCAGCGTTGACGTGCGGGGCACAGATACGCAGTATTTT CSVDVRGTDTQYF TRBJ2-3 many TRBV29-1 NA
TGCGCCAGCAGCTTGACAGGGGACTTCACTGAAGCTTTCTTT CASSLTGDFTEAFF TRBJ1-1 NA TRBV5-1 TRBD1
TGTGCCAGCAGCTTTGGACTAGCGGCCGGGGAGCTGTTTTTT CASSFGLAAGELFF TRBJ2-2 NA TRBV7-9 TRBD2
TGTGCCAGCAGCCAGGGGGGGTACGAGCAGTACTTC CASSQGGYEQYF TRBJ2-7 few TRBV3-1 TRBD2
TGCAGCGCCTTCCACGCAGATACGCAGTATTTT CSAFHADTQYF TRBJ2-3 NA TRBV29-1 NA
TGTGCCAGCAGTTTCTACAGCAATCAGCCCCAGCATTTT CASSFYSNQPQHF TRBJ1-5 many TRBV27 NA
TGTGCCAGCAGTAGCCGACTAGCTGATACCACAGATACGCAGTATTTT CASSSRLADTTDTQYF TRBJ2-3 few TRBV6-5 TRBD2
TGTGCCAGCTTTTACGGATCCTACAATGAGCAGTTCTTC CASFYGSYNEQFF TRBJ2-1 NA TRBV7-9 NA
TGTGCCAGCAGTTTAGTGGGCAAGTCCTACGAGCAGTACTTC CASSLVGKSYEQYF TRBJ2-7 few TRBV12-3/TRBV12-4 NA